What follows is one TCR beta chain and its context. Its specificity is unknown. Germline assignment: CDR1 SGHRS and CDR2 YFSETQ. Losses at the gene ends were 3 bases for V and 4 bases for J; bases not matched to a gene: 5. The CDR3 totals 14 residues. The PCR ran on 60 Vbeta and 13 Jbeta primers. The table came from immunoSEQ multiplex PCR; TCRdb's copy has only in-frame clones and leaves some out. This table has approximately 220,000 clones, roughly 88% appearing once. This sample was taken from a study of cytomegalovirus exposure and HLA in healthy donors. General study results and limits: A later analysis linked a missense DCLRE1C variant to TCR beta V- and J-gene trimming. Previous analysis showed most TCR beta V segments were productive about 87% or about 30% of the time. The number of N-insertions in an Asian-associated ancestry cluster was reportedly below the 666-donor mean in a later analysis.

The TCR was taken from a boy younger than 10 in good health and CMV-seronegative. This chain connects TRBV5-1 to TRBJ1-1; 8 nucleotides agree with TRBD1. The sequencing input was PBMCs. This CDR3 reads CASSSGGEGTEAFF. For the CDR3, the DNA is TGCGCCAGCAGCTCAGGGGGCGAGGGCACTGAAGCTTTCTTT.